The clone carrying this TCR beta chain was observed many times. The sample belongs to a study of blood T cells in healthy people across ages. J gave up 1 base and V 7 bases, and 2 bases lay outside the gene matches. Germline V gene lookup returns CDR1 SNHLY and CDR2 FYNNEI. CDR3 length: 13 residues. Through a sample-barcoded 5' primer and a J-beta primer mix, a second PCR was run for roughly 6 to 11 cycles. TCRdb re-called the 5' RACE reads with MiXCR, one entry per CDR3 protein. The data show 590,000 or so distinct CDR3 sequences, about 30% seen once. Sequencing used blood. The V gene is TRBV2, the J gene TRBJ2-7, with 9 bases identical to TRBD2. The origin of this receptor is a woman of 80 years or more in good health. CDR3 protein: CASMLAGSYEQYF. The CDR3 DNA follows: TGTGCCAGCATGCTAGCGGGATCCTACGAGCAGTACTTC.